These 31 T cell receptor beta chains were all obtained from the same sample, sequenced in a study of blood T cell repertoires in COVID-19. The table came from immunoSEQ multiplex PCR; TCRdb's copy has only in-frame clones and leaves some out. The data contain under 45,000 clones, 75% to 90% of them singletons. Sequencing was done on a sample of peripheral blood. The receptors were gathered from a man aged 55 to 70 with active or convalescent COVID-19.

This rearrangement joins TRBV27 to TRBJ1-1; 7 bases line up with TRBD1. Trimming at V came to 5 bases and at J to 0 bases, leaving 9 bases not matched to a gene. The germline gives CDR1 MNHEY, CDR2 SMNVEV (reference sequence). This CDR3 region has 16 residues. CDR3 DNA: TGTGCCAGCAGTCCGCGGACAGGAGCCATGAACACTGAAGCTTTCTTT. Translation: CASSPRTGAMNTEAFF.

V gene TRBV5-6 combines with J gene TRBJ1-2, with TRBD1 matching over 10 bases. The germline gives CDR1 SGHDT, CDR2 YYEEEE. This CDR3 is 16 amino acids long. Germline trimming cut 4 bases from V and 8 bases from J; bases unmatched to any gene: 14. The CDR3 coding sequence is TGTGCCAGCAGCCAAGGACAGGGGGGTGTGTTCACGGGCTACACCTTC. It specifies CASSQGQGGVFTGYTF.

The V and J genes are TRBV7-2 and TRBJ1-1; D ambiguous. The CDR3 is made up of 14 amino acids. V lost 1 base and J 6 bases, leaving 12 bases between the germline ends. CDR1 SGHTA and CDR2 FQGNSA come from the germline V gene. The CDR3 sequence is CASSLGSVGAEAFF. The DNA of the CDR3 is TGTGCCAGCAGCTTAGGATCAGTCGGGGCTGAAGCTTTCTTT.

The chain has TRBV28 and TRBJ1-5; tentative D call: TRBD1 (6 bases). Between the trimmed V and J ends, which lost 6 bases and 7 bases, there was a span of 13 bases. Looked up from germline, CDR1 is MDHEN and CDR2 is SYDVKM. The CDR3 runs 13 residues. This CDR3 is CASRYRVGQPQHF. In nucleotides, the CDR3 is TGTGCCAGCAGATACAGGGTGGGGCAGCCCCAGCATTTT.

The chain joins TRBV7-2 to TRBJ2-1, with 9 positions matching TRBD2. The J segment lost 7 bases and the V segment lost 5 bases, leaving 9 bases of the junction unmatched. Germline CDR1 and CDR2: SGHTA and FQGNSA. This CDR3 is built from 15 residues. CDR3 nucleotides: TGTGCCAGCAGCCTCCGCGGACTAGCGCTTAATGAGCAGTTCTTC. This sequence encodes CASSLRGLALNEQFF.

This clone was seen a single time. The genes are TRBV28 and TRBJ2-3; 7 positions agree with TRBD2. This CDR3 comprises 15 residues. The V segment lost 3 bases and the J segment 3 bases; nucleotides outside the gene matches: 6. From germline, CDR1 is MDHEN and CDR2 SYDVKM. CDR3 loop: CASSFSGAGTDTQYF. The CDR3 region has the DNA TGTGCCAGCAGTTTCAGCGGGGCGGGGACAGATACGCAGTATTTT.

The sample holds many counts of this clone. This chain links TRBV19 with TRBJ1-2; possible D gene TRBD1, 6 bases. The CDR3 has 16 amino acids. Germline CDR1 and CDR2: LNHDA and SQIVND (reference sequence). V lost 4 bases and J 4 bases, leaving 19 bases between the germline ends. The CDR3 reads CASSNLDSQIFYGYTF. CDR3 nucleotide sequence: TGTGCCAGTAGTAACCTGGACAGCCAAATCTTCTATGGCTACACCTTC.

For the CDR3, the DNA is TGTGCCAGCAATCACGGTGGAAACACCATATATTTT. It codes for CASNHGGNTIYF. V usage is TRBV6-6 and J usage is TRBJ1-3; no firm D call. Germline V CDR1 and CDR2: MNHNY, SVGAGI (reference sequence). Trimming cost V 7 bases and J 3 bases, with 7 bases left between them. The CDR3 runs to 12 residues.

The rearrangement joins TRBV5-8 to TRBJ2-1; TRBD2 matches 15 bases. Germline V gene sequence: CDR1 SGHTS, CDR2 YDEGEE. CDR3 length: 19 residues. V lost 5 bases to trimming and J lost 0 bases; unmatched junction nucleotides: 9. The CDR3 coding sequence is TGTGCCAGCAGATGGAACGGACTAGCGGGAGGGAGCTCCTACAATGAGCAGTTCTTC. Amino acids: CASRWNGLAGGSSYNEQFF. Complete variable domain (other parts from reference TRBV5-8 and TRBJ2-1): EAGVTQSPTHLIKTRGQQATLRCSPISGHTSVYWYQQALGLGLQFLLWYDEGEERNRGNFPPRFSGRQFPNYSSELNVNALELEDSALYLCASRWNGLAGGSSYNEQFFGPGTRLTVL.

V usage is TRBV11-3 and J usage is TRBJ2-3; D not resolved. Trimming took off 8 bases at V and 3 bases at J, with 9 bases between the two ends. This CDR3 is 12 amino acids long. CDR1 and CDR2 from the germline V gene are SGHNT and YENEEA. The DNA for the CDR3 is TGTGCCAGCTCCCTCGTAACAGATACGCAGTATTTT. Translated, it gives CASSLVTDTQYF.

This chain uses TRBV7-8 with TRBJ2-2; maybe TRBD1 (5 bases). Germline CDR1 and CDR2: SGHVS and FQNEAQ. The CDR3 length is 15 residues. V shed 1 base and J shed 5 bases, with 11 bases lying between them. The CDR3 nucleotides read TGTGCCAGCAGCTTAGTGCAGGGTAAAACCGGGGAGCTGTTTTTT. This sequence encodes CASSLVQGKTGELFF. Drawing the rest from reference TRBV7-8 and TRBJ2-2, the complete variable domain is GAGVSQSPRYKVAKRGQDVALRCDPISGHVSLFWYQQALGQGPEFLTYFQNEAQLDKSGLPSDRFFAERPEGSVSTLKIQRTQQEDSAVYLCASSLVQGKTGELFFGEGSRLTVL.

This rearrangement joins TRBV5-1 to TRBJ1-2; 11 bases align to TRBD1. Trimming cost V 4 bases and J 6 bases; bases outside gene matches: 2. The CDR3 sequence is 13 residues long. The germline V gene has CDR1 SGHRS and CDR2 YFSETQ. As DNA, the CDR3 is TGCGCCAGCAGCAAGGGACAGGGGGATGGCTACACCTTC. This codes for CASSKGQGDGYTF.

In this sample, this clone turned up a few times. The rearrangement links TRBV19 to TRBJ2-2; 11 positions agree with TRBD2. The CDR3 has 15 amino acids. The V gene end was trimmed by 7 bases and the J gene end by 3 bases; junction bases not matched to a gene: 4. Per the germline V gene, CDR1 is LNHDA and CDR2 is SQIVND (reference sequence). CDR3 coding DNA: TGTGCCAGTACGAAACTAGCGGGGGACACCGGGGAGCTGTTTTTT. It is translated as CASTKLAGDTGELFF. Filled out from reference TRBV19 and TRBJ2-2, the complete variable domain reads DGGITQSPKYLFRKEGQNVTLSCEQNLNHDAMYWYRQDPGQGLRLIYYSQIVNDFQKGDIAEGYSVSREKKESFPLTVTSAQKNPTAFYLCASTKLAGDTGELFFGEGSRLTVL.

This clone has only a few counts. The V and J genes are TRBV28 and TRBJ1-6; tentative D call: TRBD1 (6 bases). Germline CDR1 is MDHEN and CDR2 is SYDVKM. This CDR3 is 15 amino acids long. The V and J ends lost 8 bases and 8 bases respectively, with 19 bases between them. In DNA, the CDR3 is TGTGCCAGCTTAAAACAGGGTATCGGGTATTCACCCCTCCACTTT. It codes for CASLKQGIGYSPLHF.

This CDR3 is CASRWGRKRNTEAFF. In nucleotides, the CDR3 is TGTGCCAGCAGGTGGGGGCGAAAGAGGAACACTGAAGCTTTCTTT. The chain joins TRBV28 to TRBJ1-1; D may be TRBD1 (6 bases). CDR1 is MDHEN, CDR2 SYDVKM, per germline. V lost 6 bases, J lost 1 base, and 15 bases lay in between. The CDR3 length is 15 residues. Supplemented by reference TRBV28 and TRBJ1-1, the full variable domain reads DVKVTQSSRYLVKRTGEKVFLECVQDMDHENMFWYRQDPGLGLRLIYFSYDVKMKEKGDIPEGYSVSREKKERFSLILESASTNQTSMYLCASRWGRKRNTEAFFGQGTRLTVV.

This clone is a singleton in its sample. The chain uses TRBV7-9 and TRBJ1-1, with D perhaps TRBD1 (6 bases). Germline lookup yields CDR1 SEHNR and CDR2 FQNEAQ (reference sequence). Between the trimmed V and J ends, which lost 5 bases and 4 bases, there was a span of 26 bases. The CDR3 has 18 amino acids. The CDR3 DNA follows: TGTGCCAGCAGCCCCGTCATGGGGGCGAGGCTTGAGGGCACTGAAGCTTTCTTT. It is translated as CASSPVMGARLEGTEAFF.

The J gene is TRBJ2-2, the V gene TRBV7-9; 12 bases fit TRBD2. Germline V CDR1 and CDR2: SEHNR, FQNEAQ (reference sequence). Trimming at V came to 5 bases and at J to 2 bases, leaving 12 bases not matched to a gene. The CDR3 is 19 amino acids. The CDR3 sequence: CASSTPRLAGGINTGELFF. CDR3 coding DNA: TGTGCCAGCAGCACCCCCAGGCTAGCGGGAGGGATCAACACCGGGGAGCTGTTTTTT.

V and J are TRBV7-9 and TRBJ2-5, with 8 positions matching TRBD2. The V gene's germline CDR1 is SEHNR and CDR2 FQNEAQ (reference sequence). After removal of 6 bases from V and 2 bases from J, the junction contained 5 bases not matched to a gene. The CDR3 is 14 amino acids. The DNA for the CDR3 is TGTGCCAGCAGTCCGGGACTAGAACAAGAGACCCAGTACTTC. Translated, it gives CASSPGLEQETQYF.

This chain links TRBV19 with TRBJ1-3, with D perhaps TRBD1 (6 bases). Germline values: CDR1 LNHDA, CDR2 SQIVND (reference sequence). V was shortened by 2 bases and J by 0 bases, with 8 bases between the two germline ends. This CDR3 region has 15 residues. The CDR3: CASSISGHSGNTIYF. The CDR3 bases are TGTGCCAGTAGTATATCGGGACACTCTGGAAACACCATATATTTT.

V is TRBV7-2 and J is TRBJ2-7, with no clear D. The ends were cut back, 4 bases at V and 0 bases at J, with 7 bases in the middle. CDR1 and CDR2 (germline): SGHTA, FQGNSA. There are 13 residues in the CDR3. The CDR3 DNA sequence: TGTGCCAGCAGCTCCTCCTACTCCTACGAGCAGTACGTC. This encodes CASSSSYSYEQYV.

The V call is TRBV24-1, the J call TRBJ2-1, with 9 bases lining up with TRBD2. The CDR3 has 16 residues. The ends lost 1 base at V and 5 bases at J; junction bases unmatched: 5. The germline V gene has CDR1 KGHDR and CDR2 SFDVKD. In nucleotides, the CDR3 is TGTGCCACCAGTGATTTAAAGCGGGGGGCGAACAATGAGCAGTTCTTC. This encodes CATSDLKRGANNEQFF.

This clone appeared a single time. The chain uses TRBV7-9 and TRBJ2-1, with D possibly matching TRBD2 (6 bases). Germline values: CDR1 SEHNR, CDR2 FQNEAQ (reference sequence). The CDR3 totals 18 residues. With 4 bases removed from V and 0 bases from J, the gap between germline ends came to 19 bases. The CDR3 region is CASSSSGSPESSYNEQFF. The CDR3 bases are TGTGCCAGCAGCTCATCCGGGAGCCCCGAAAGCTCCTACAATGAGCAGTTCTTC.

This chain connects TRBV7-6 to TRBJ1-1, with a weak D call TRBD1 (5 bases). CDR1 and CDR2 (germline): SGHVS, FNYEAQ. Trimming pared 3 bases from V and 5 bases from J, leaving 19 bases between. The CDR3 loop spans 16 amino acids. The CDR3 spells CASSLVPPGVGTEAFF. CDR3 DNA: TGTGCCAGCAGCTTGGTCCCCCCGGGGGTGGGAACTGAAGCTTTCTTT.

The rearrangement joins TRBV5-1 to TRBJ2-3; 14 nucleotides line up with TRBD2. J gave up 0 bases and V 2 bases, and 5 bases lay outside the gene matches. The CDR3 spans 18 residues. Germline assignment: CDR1 SGHRS and CDR2 YFSETQ. The CDR3 sequence is CASSFGLAGGTSTDTQYF. The CDR3 DNA reads as TGCGCCAGCAGCTTTGGACTAGCGGGGGGCACTAGCACAGATACGCAGTATTTT.

V is TRBV15 and J is TRBJ1-3; TRBD1 matches at 11 bases. The CDR3 covers 15 residues. V gave up 3 bases and J gave up 3 bases; unmatched junction bases: 1. Germline V CDR1 and CDR2: LNHNV, YYDKDF (reference sequence). In nucleotides, the CDR3 is TGTGCCACCAGCAGGGACAGGGGGCTTGGAAACACCATATATTTT. This encodes CATSRDRGLGNTIYF.

This clone occurred a few times. CDR3 residues: CASSQVRDSGSYF. CDR3 bases: TGTGCCAGCAGCCAAGTTAGGGACAGCGGGTCGTACTTC. This sequence joins TRBV4-2 and TRBJ2-4, with a weak D call TRBD1 (7 bases). The length of the CDR3 is 13 residues. Germline loops: CDR1 LGHNA, CDR2 YNFKEQ. The V gene lost 1 base and the J gene lost 15 bases, with 16 bases spanning the gap.

The J gene is TRBJ1-2, the V gene TRBV5-4; D not resolved. V gave up 2 bases and J gave up 5 bases, with 7 bases separating them. CDR3 length equals 12 residues. From germline, CDR1 is SGHNT and CDR2 YYREEE (reference sequence). The DNA for the CDR3 is TGTGCCAGCAGCTTAGAACTGTATGGCTACACCTTC. This sequence encodes CASSLELYGYTF.

This clone occurred once. V usage is TRBV29-1 and J usage is TRBJ1-6; 7 bases fit TRBD1. Trimming cost V 4 bases and J 5 bases; bases outside gene matches: 5. This CDR3 has 14 residues. The germline CDR1 and CDR2 sequences are SQVTM and ANQGSEA. The CDR3, as DNA: TGCAGCGTTGCGTTGGGGACAGATAATTCACCCCTCCACTTT. It encodes CSVALGTDNSPLHF.

The gene calls are TRBV5-1 and TRBJ2-6; 12 bases line up with TRBD2. The germline V gene has CDR1 SGHRS and CDR2 YFSETQ. The ends lost 3 bases at V and 0 bases at J; junction bases unmatched: 4. The CDR3 extends over 18 amino acids. CDR3 residues: CASSSTSGGSSGANVLTF. The CDR3 DNA reads TGCGCCAGCAGCTCCACTAGCGGGGGGAGCTCTGGGGCCAACGTCCTGACTTTC.

The chain employs TRBV6-2 or TRBV6-3 and TRBJ2-3, with D tentatively TRBD2 (7 bases). Germline V gene lookup returns CDR1 MNHEY and CDR2 SVGEGT. Trimming left V 5 bases short and J 13 bases short, with 16 bases between. The CDR3 totals 12 residues. In DNA form, the CDR3 reads TGTGCCAGCAGTCCCCGCGGGGGCCCCGAGTATTTT. Protein product: CASSPRGGPEYF.

The chain is built from TRBV2 and TRBJ1-3; TRBD1 is a possible D gene (5 bases). CDR1 and CDR2 from the germline V gene are SNHLY and FYNNEI. Trimming removed 3 bases from V and 4 bases from J, with 7 bases in between. The CDR3 runs to 13 residues. The CDR3 nucleotides read TGTGCCAGCAGTGAGTCAGGGGGAAACACCATATATTTT. It yields the protein CASSESGGNTIYF.